This is a list of T cell receptor beta chains from one sample in a study of T cells in Graves' hyperthyroidism and ophthalmopathy. TCRdb re-analysed the multiplex PCR reads in MiXCR, keeping a single row per CDR3 protein. The sample has around 380,000 distinct CDR3 sequences, approximately 13% seen once. Source material: blood. All receptors derive from a man aged 25-45 years with Graves' hyperthyroidism that later progressed to Graves' ophthalmopathy. The CDR3 runs from the conserved cysteine through the conserved F or W. The D gene is left open where the match is weak. The size entry is marked missing in some rows and otherwise reads once, few, many or a size class.

j_call,v_call,d_call,clone_size,cdr3_aa,cdr3_nt
TRBJ1-1,TRBV3-1,-,many,CASSQEYPASRNTEAFF,TGTGCCAGCAGCCAAGAATACCCCGCTTCAAGGAACACTGAAGCTTTCTTT
TRBJ2-7,TRBV7-2,-,-,CASSTLARSSYEQYF,TGTGCCAGCAGCACGTTAGCGCGGAGCTCCTACGAGCAGTACTTC
TRBJ2-5,TRBV11-2,-,many,CASSLVSYQETQYF,TGTGCCAGCAGCTTAGTATCCTACCAAGAGACCCAGTACTTC
TRBJ2-3,TRBV12-3/TRBV12-4,-,few,CASSRRTGRGTDTQYF,TGTGCCAGCAGTCGACGGACAGGGAGGGGCACAGATACGCAGTATTTT
TRBJ1-2,TRBV3-1,-,many,CASSLTRGYGYTF,TGTGCCAGCAGCCTCACCAGGGGCTATGGCTACACCTTC
TRBJ2-5,TRBV11-2,-,many,CASSLSPGAGETQYF,TGTGCCAGCAGCTTATCCCCCGGGGCAGGAGAGACCCAGTACTTC
TRBJ2-3,TRBV6-1,TRBD1,-,CASTIPAGTATDTQYF,TGTGCCAGCACCATCCCGGCAGGGACAGCCACAGATACGCAGTATTTT
TRBJ2-3,TRBV6-2/TRBV6-3,-,-,CASREARVTRDTQYF,TGTGCCAGCAGGGAGGCAAGGGTCACTCGGGATACGCAGTATTTT
TRBJ1-5,TRBV2,-,few,CASSDNKNQPQHF,TGTGCCAGCAGTGATAACAAGAATCAGCCCCAGCATTTT
TRBJ2-3,TRBV7-2,-,many,CASSLRGPGTDTQYF,TGTGCCAGCAGCTTACGGGGGCCAGGCACAGATACGCAGTATTTT
TRBJ2-3,TRBV9,TRBD2,-,CASSPRPGLAVTDTQYF,TGTGCCAGCAGCCCAAGGCCCGGACTAGCGGTGACAGATACGCAGTATTTT